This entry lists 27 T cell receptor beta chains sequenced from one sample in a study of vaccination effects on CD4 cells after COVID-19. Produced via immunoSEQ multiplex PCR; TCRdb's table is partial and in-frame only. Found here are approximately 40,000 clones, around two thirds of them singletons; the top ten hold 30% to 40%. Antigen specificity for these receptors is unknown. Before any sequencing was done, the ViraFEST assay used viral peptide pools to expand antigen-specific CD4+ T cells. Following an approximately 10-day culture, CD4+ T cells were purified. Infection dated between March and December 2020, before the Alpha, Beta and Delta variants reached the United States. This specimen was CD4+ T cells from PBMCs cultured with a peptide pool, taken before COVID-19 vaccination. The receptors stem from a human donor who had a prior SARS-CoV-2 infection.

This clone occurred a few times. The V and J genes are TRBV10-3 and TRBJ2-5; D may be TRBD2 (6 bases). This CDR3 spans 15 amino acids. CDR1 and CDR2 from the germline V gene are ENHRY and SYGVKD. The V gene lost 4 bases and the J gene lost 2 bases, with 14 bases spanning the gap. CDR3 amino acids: CAISASGLFQETQYF. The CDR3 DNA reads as TGTGCCATCAGTGCCAGCGGGCTTTTTCAAGAGACCCAGTACTTC.

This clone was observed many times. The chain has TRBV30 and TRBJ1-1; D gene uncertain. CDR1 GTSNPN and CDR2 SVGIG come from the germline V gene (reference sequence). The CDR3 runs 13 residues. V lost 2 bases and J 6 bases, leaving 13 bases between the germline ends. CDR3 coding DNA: TGTGCCTGGAGTTCAAACCATTTGGCTGAAGCTTTCTTT. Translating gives CAWSSNHLAEAFF.

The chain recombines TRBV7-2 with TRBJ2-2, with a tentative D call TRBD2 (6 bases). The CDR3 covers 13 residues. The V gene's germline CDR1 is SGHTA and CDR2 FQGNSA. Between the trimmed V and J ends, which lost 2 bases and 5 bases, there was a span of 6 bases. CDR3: CASSLRGTGELFF. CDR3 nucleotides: TGTGCCAGCAGCTTACGGGGGACCGGGGAGCTGTTTTTT.

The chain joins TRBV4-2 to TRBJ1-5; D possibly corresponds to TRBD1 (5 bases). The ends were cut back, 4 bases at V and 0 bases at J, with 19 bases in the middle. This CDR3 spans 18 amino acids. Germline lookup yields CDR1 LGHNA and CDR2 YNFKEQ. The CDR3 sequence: CASSRIRDGTYSNQPQHF. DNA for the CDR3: TGTGCCAGCAGCCGCATTCGGGACGGGACTTATAGCAATCAGCCCCAGCATTTT.

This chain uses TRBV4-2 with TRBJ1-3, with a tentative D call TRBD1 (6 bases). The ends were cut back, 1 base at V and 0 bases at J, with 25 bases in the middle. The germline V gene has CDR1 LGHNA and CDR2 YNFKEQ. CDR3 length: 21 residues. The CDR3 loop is CASSQVSGQTQEPYSGNTIYF. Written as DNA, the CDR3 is TGTGCCAGCAGCCAAGTCTCCGGACAGACGCAAGAACCCTACTCTGGAAACACCATATATTTT.

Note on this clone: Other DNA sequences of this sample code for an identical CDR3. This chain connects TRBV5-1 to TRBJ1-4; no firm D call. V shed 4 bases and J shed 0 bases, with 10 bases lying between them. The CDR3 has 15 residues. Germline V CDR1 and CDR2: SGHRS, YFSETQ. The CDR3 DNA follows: TGCGCCAGCAGCCCCGAGGGTGCAACTAATGAAAAACTGTTTTTT. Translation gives CASSPEGATNEKLFF.

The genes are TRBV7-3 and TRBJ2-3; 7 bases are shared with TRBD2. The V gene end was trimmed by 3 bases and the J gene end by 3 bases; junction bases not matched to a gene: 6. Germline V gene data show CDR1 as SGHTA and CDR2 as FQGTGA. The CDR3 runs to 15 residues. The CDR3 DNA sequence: TGTGCCAGCAGCTTTCTAGCGGAGGCAACAGATACGCAGTATTTT. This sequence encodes CASSFLAEATDTQYF.

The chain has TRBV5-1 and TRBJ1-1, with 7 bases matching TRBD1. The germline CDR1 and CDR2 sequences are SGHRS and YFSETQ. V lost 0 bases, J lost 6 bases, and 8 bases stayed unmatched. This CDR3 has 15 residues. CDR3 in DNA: TGCGCCAGCAGCTTGGTTTTCAGGGGGGTGGCTGAAGCTTTCTTT. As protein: CASSLVFRGVAEAFF.

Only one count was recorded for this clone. Written as DNA, the CDR3 is TGTGCCAGCAGTCCGTTACAGGGGGAGGGTGGCTACACCTTC. It yields the protein CASSPLQGEGGYTF. This chain connects TRBV9 to TRBJ1-2; 8 bases map to TRBD1. The CDR3 is 14 amino acids. Germline V gene sequence: CDR1 SGDLS, CDR2 YYNGEE. V lost 5 bases to trimming and J lost 7 bases; unmatched junction nucleotides: 10.

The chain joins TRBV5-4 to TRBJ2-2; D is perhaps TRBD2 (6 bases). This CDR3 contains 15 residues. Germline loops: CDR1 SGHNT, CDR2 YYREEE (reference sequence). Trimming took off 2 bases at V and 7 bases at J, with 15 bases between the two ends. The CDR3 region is CASSFPGTLDGELFF. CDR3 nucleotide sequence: TGTGCCAGCAGCTTCCCCGGGACTCTGGACGGGGAGCTGTTTTTT.

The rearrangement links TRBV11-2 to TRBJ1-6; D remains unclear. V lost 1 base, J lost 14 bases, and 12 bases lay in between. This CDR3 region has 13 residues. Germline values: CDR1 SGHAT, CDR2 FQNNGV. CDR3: CASSLVAGMALHF. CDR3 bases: TGTGCCAGCAGCTTAGTCGCCGGTATGGCCCTCCACTTT.

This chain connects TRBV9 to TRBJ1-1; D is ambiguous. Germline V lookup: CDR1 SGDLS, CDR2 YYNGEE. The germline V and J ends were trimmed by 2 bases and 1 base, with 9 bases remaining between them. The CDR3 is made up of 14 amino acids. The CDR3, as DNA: TGTGCCAGCAGCGTCAGGTTGGAGAACACTGAAGCTTTCTTT. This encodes CASSVRLENTEAFF.

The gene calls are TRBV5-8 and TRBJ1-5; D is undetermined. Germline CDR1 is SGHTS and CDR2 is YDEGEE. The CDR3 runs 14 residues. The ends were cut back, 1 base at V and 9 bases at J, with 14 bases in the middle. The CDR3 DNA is TGTGCCAGCAGCTTGTCCTCGGGGTTCTTGCCCCAGCATTTT. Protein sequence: CASSLSSGFLPQHF.

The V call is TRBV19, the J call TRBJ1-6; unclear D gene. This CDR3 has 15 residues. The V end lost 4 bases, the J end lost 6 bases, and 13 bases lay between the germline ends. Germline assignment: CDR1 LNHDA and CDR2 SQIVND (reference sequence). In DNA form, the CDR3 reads TGTGCCAGTAGTACCATTACAGTTTCTAATTCACCCCTCCACTTT. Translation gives CASSTITVSNSPLHF. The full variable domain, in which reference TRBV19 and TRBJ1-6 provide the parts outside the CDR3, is DGGITQSPKYLFRKEGQNVTLSCEQNLNHDAMYWYRQDPGQGLRLIYYSQIVNDFQKGDIAEGYSVSREKKESFPLTVTSAQKNPTAFYLCASSTITVSNSPLHFGNGTRLTVT.

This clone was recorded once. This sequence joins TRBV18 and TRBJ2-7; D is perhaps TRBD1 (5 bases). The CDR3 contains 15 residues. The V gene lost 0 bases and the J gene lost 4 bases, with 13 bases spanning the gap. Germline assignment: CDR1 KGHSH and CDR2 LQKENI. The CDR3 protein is CASSPPRRDSYEQYF. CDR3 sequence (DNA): TGTGCCAGCTCACCACCGAGACGAGACAGTTACGAGCAGTACTTC.

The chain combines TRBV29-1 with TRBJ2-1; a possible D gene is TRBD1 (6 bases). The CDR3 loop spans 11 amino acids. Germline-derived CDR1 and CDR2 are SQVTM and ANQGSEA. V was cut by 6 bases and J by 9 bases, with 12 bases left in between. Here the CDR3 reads CSVSGEGEQFF. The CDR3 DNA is TGCAGCGTCTCAGGGGAAGGTGAGCAGTTCTTC.

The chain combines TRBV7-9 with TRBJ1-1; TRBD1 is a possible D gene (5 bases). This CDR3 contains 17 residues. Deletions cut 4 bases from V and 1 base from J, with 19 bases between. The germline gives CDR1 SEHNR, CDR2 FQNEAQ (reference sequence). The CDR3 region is CASSYFRERAGNTEAFF. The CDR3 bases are TGTGCCAGCAGCTACTTCAGGGAGAGGGCAGGGAACACTGAAGCTTTCTTT.

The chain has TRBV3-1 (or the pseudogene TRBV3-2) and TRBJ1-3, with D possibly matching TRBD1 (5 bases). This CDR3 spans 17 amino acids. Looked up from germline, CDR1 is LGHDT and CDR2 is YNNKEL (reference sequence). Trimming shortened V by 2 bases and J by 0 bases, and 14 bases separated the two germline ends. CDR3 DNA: TGTGCCAGCAGCCAATCCGTTACAGGATACTCTGGAAACACCATATATTTT. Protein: CASSQSVTGYSGNTIYF.

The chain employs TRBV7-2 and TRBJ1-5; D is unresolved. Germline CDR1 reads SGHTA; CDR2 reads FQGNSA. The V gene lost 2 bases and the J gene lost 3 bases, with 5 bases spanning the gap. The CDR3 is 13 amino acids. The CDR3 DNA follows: TGTGCCAGCAGCTTAAATTTCAATCAGCCCCAGCATTTT. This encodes CASSLNFNQPQHF.

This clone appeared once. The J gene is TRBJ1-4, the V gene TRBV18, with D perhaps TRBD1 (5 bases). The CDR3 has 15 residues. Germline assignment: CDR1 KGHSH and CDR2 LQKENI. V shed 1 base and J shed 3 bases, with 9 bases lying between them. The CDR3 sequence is CASSPLVTANEKLFF. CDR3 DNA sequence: TGTGCCAGCTCACCACTAGTGACAGCTAATGAAAAACTGTTTTTT.

The CDR3 DNA reads TGTGCCAGCAGCTCCGGGCGCCCCGATGGCTACACCTTC. Encoded protein: CASSSGRPDGYTF. The chain links TRBV5-6 to TRBJ1-2, with D unclear. This CDR3 is 13 amino acids long. Per germline, CDR1 SGHDT and CDR2 YYEEEE. V dropped 3 bases and J dropped 6 bases, with 12 bases sitting between them.

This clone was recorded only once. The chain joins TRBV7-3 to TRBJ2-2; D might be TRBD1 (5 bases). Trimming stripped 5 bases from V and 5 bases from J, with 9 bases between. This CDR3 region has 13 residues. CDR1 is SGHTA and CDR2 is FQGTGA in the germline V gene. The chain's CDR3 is CASSPGRTGELFF. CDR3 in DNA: TGTGCCAGCAGCCCAGGGCGTACCGGGGAGCTGTTTTTT.

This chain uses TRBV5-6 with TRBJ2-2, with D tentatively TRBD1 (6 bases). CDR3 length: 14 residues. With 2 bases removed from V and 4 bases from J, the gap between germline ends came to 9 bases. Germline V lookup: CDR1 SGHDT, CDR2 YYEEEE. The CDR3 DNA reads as TGTGCCAGCAGCTTCAGGGGCGGCACCGGGGAGCTGTTTTTT. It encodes CASSFRGGTGELFF.

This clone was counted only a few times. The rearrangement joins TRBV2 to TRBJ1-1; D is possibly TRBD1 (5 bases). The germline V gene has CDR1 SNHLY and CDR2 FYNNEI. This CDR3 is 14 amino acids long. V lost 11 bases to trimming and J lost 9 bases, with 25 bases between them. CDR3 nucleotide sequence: TGTGCCCGCCGGGGGAGGGCCGGAACCTCTCAAGCTTTCTTT. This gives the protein CARRGRAGTSQAFF. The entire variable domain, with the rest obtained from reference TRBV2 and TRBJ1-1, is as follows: EPEVTQTPSHQVTQMGQEVILRCVPISNHLYFYWYRQILGQKVEFLVSFYNNEISEKSEIFDDQFSVERPDGSNFTLKIRSTKLEDSAMYFCARRGRAGTSQAFFGQGTRLTVV.

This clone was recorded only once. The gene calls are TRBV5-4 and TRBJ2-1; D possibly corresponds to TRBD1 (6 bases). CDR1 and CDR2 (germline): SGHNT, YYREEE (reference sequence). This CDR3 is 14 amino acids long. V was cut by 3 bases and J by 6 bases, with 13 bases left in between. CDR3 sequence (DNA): TGTGCCAGCAGCTGGGCTGCAGGGGCCAATGAGCAGTTCTTC. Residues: CASSWAAGANEQFF.

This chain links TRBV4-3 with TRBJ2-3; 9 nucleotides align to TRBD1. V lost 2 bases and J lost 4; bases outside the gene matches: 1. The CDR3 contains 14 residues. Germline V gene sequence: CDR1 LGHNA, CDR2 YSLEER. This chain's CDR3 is CASSQRDRADTQYF. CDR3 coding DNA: TGCGCCAGCAGCCAAAGGGACAGGGCAGATACGCAGTATTTT.

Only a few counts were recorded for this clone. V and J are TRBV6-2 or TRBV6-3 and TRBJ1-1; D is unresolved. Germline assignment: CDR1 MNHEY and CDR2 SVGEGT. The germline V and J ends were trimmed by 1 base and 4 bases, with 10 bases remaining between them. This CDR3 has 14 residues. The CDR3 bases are TGTGCCAGCAGTTACTTTGGGGAGAGCACTGAAGCTTTCTTT. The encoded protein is CASSYFGESTEAFF.